Below, 16 T cell receptor beta chains from the same sample are listed, as sequenced in a study of cytomegalovirus exposure and HLA in healthy donors. Vbeta (60) and Jbeta (13) primers were used in the PCR. Clones were sequenced by immunoSEQ multiplex PCR, and TCRdb holds only the in-frame ones, with some missing. The sample yields approximately 220,000 clones, 70% to 90% seen once. Source material: PBMCs. The receptors shown here come from a man aged 30-40 years in good health and CMV-seronegative.

The V call is TRBV10-3, the J call TRBJ2-5; tentative D call: TRBD2 (5 bases). CDR1 is ENHRY and CDR2 is SYGVKD in the germline V gene. V was clipped by 2 bases and J by 2 bases, with 6 bases between them. There are 13 residues in the CDR3. The chain's CDR3 is CAISERGQETQYF. CDR3 sequence (DNA): TGTGCCATCAGTGAGCGAGGGCAAGAGACCCAGTACTTC.

The rearrangement uses TRBV7-9 and TRBJ2-3; 13 bases line up with TRBD2. Germline V gene lookup returns CDR1 SEHNR and CDR2 FQNEAQ (reference sequence). Losses at the gene ends were 5 bases for V and 0 bases for J; bases not matched to a gene: 2. The CDR3 consists of 16 residues. The CDR3 DNA sequence: TGTGCCAGCAGCACGGGACTAGCGGGGAGCACAGATACGCAGTATTTT. Translation: CASSTGLAGSTDTQYF.

The J gene is TRBJ2-5, the V gene TRBV7-9, with a tentative D call TRBD2 (7 bases). Germline CDR1 and CDR2: SEHNR and FQNEAQ (reference sequence). CDR3 size: 12 residues. V was trimmed by 6 bases and J by 9 bases, leaving 14 bases between them. This CDR3 is CASRGLGGAQYF. The CDR3 DNA reads as TGTGCCAGCAGGGGATTAGGGGGGGCCCAGTACTTC.

CDR3 protein: CASSLWESSGGPDEQFF. For the CDR3, the DNA is TGTGCCAGCAGCCTCTGGGAGTCCAGCGGGGGGCCCGATGAGCAGTTCTTC. The V call is TRBV4-2, the J call TRBJ2-1, with 9 bases matching TRBD2. The CDR3 spans 17 residues. J was trimmed by 8 bases and V by 4 bases; bases with no gene match: 15. Germline V gene sequence: CDR1 LGHNA, CDR2 YNFKEQ.

V gene TRBV2 combines with J gene TRBJ1-4; the match to TRBD1 covers 11 bases. CDR3 length equals 14 residues. The junction had 5 bases not matched to a gene; V was cut back by 6 bases and J by 8 bases. CDR1 and CDR2 from the germline V gene are SNHLY and FYNNEI. CDR3 amino acids: CASRGQGAMEKLFF. The CDR3 nucleotides read TGTGCCAGCAGAGGACAGGGGGCTATGGAAAAACTGTTTTTT.

The rearrangement uses TRBV12-5 and TRBJ2-3; a weak D match, TRBD2 (6 bases). V was pared by 3 bases and J by 1 base, with 11 bases between. Germline V gene sequence: CDR1 LGHNT, CDR2 FRNRAP. The CDR3 sequence is 15 residues long. As DNA, the CDR3 is TGTGCTAGTGGTTTTGGGCGGGGAGGCACAGATACGCAGTATTTT. The encoded protein is CASGFGRGGTDTQYF.

A single count supports this clone. This chain uses TRBV28 with TRBJ1-5; D gene uncertain. Germline V gives CDR1 MDHEN, CDR2 SYDVKM. The CDR3 is 12 amino acids. Trimming removed 7 bases from V and 7 bases from J, with 11 bases in between. In nucleotides, the CDR3 is TGTGCCAGCACAACTGTGGTCCAGCCCCAGCATTTT. This gives the protein CASTTVVQPQHF.

V usage is TRBV5-6 and J usage is TRBJ2-5, with D perhaps TRBD2 (6 bases). CDR3 size: 16 residues. V lost 2 bases, J lost 0 bases, and 14 bases lay in between. Per the germline V gene, CDR1 is SGHDT and CDR2 is YYEEEE. The CDR3, as DNA: TGTGCCAGCAGCTTTCGGACTACCAGATACCAAGAGACCCAGTACTTC. This translates into CASSFRTTRYQETQYF.

This chain links TRBV2 with TRBJ2-5, with 14 bases lining up with TRBD2. The CDR3 totals 16 residues. J was trimmed by 2 bases and V by 6 bases; bases with no gene match: 5. The germline CDR1 and CDR2 sequences are SNHLY and FYNNEI. The CDR3 nucleotides are TGTGCCAGCAGAGGACTAGCGGGGGGCCCACAAGAGACCCAGTACTTC. It yields the protein CASRGLAGGPQETQYF.

The rearrangement uses TRBV19 and TRBJ1-1; D not resolved. The CDR3 is 11 amino acids. V was shortened by 7 bases and J by 3 bases, with 6 bases between the two germline ends. Germline loops: CDR1 LNHDA, CDR2 SQIVND (reference sequence). The CDR3 reads CASILYTEAFF. Written as DNA, the CDR3 is TGTGCCAGTATTCTTTACACTGAAGCTTTCTTT. The full variable domain, its missing parts supplied by reference TRBV19 and TRBJ1-1, is DGGITQSPKYLFRKEGQNVTLSCEQNLNHDAMYWYRQDPGQGLRLIYYSQIVNDFQKGDIAEGYSVSREKKESFPLTVTSAQKNPTAFYLCASILYTEAFFGQGTRLTVV.

The chain uses TRBV18 and TRBJ1-5; possibly TRBD1 for D (5 bases). Trimming left V 3 bases short and J 6 bases short, with 9 bases between. Germline CDR1 is KGHSH and CDR2 is LQKENI. The CDR3 runs 13 residues. DNA for the CDR3: TGTGCCAGCTCACCGGGGGGAATTCAGCCCCAGCATTTT. Encoded protein: CASSPGGIQPQHF.

The chain joins TRBV9 to TRBJ1-2, with 7 bases aligning to TRBD1. Trimming removed 7 bases from V and 2 bases from J; junction bases left unmatched: 11. CDR3 length: 15 amino acids. Germline V gene data show CDR1 as SGDLS and CDR2 as YYNGEE. The CDR3 DNA reads TGTGCCAGCGCTCATTTGGACAGGCCGAACTATGGCTACACCTTC. Translating it yields CASAHLDRPNYGYTF.

The J gene is TRBJ1-5, the V gene TRBV19; 7 bases map to TRBD1. The CDR3 consists of 14 residues. Germline CDR1 and CDR2: LNHDA and SQIVND (reference sequence). With V trimmed by 8 bases and J by 7 bases, 11 bases remained unmatched. The CDR3 here is CASVGDRGHQPQHF. The CDR3 DNA sequence: TGTGCCAGTGTCGGGGACAGAGGACACCAGCCCCAGCATTTT.

The chain combines TRBV11-2 with TRBJ1-2; D unresolved. Germline V lookup: CDR1 SGHAT, CDR2 FQNNGV. The germline V and J ends were trimmed by 3 bases and 1 base, with 9 bases remaining between them. The CDR3 length is 14 residues. The CDR3, as DNA: TGTGCCAGCAGCTTGGAGGGTGGTAACTATGGCTACACCTTC. It translates to CASSLEGGNYGYTF.

J is TRBJ1-4 and V is TRBV5-1, with 11 positions matching TRBD1. CDR1 and CDR2 from the germline V gene are SGHRS and YFSETQ. V lost 2 bases, J lost 4 bases, and 1 base stayed unmatched. This CDR3 is built from 15 residues. The CDR3 loop reads CASSFGTGGNEKLFF. CDR3 coding DNA: TGCGCCAGCAGCTTTGGGACAGGGGGTAATGAAAAACTGTTTTTT.

This clone appeared a few times. This chain connects TRBV5-1 to TRBJ2-5; maybe TRBD2 (6 bases). The V and J ends lost 4 bases and 7 bases respectively, with 20 bases between them. Germline V CDR1 and CDR2: SGHRS, YFSETQ. The CDR3 has 15 residues. The CDR3 sequence is CASSPPVGGLGTQYF. The DNA for the CDR3 is TGCGCCAGCAGCCCGCCCGTGGGGGGTTTGGGGACCCAGTACTTC. The full variable domain, completed using reference TRBV5-1 and TRBJ2-5, is KAGVTQTPRYLIKTRGQQVTLSCSPISGHRSVSWYQQTPGQGLQFLFEYFSETQRNKGNFPGRFSGRQFSNSRSEMNVSTLELGDSALYLCASSPPVGGLGTQYFGPGTRLLVL.